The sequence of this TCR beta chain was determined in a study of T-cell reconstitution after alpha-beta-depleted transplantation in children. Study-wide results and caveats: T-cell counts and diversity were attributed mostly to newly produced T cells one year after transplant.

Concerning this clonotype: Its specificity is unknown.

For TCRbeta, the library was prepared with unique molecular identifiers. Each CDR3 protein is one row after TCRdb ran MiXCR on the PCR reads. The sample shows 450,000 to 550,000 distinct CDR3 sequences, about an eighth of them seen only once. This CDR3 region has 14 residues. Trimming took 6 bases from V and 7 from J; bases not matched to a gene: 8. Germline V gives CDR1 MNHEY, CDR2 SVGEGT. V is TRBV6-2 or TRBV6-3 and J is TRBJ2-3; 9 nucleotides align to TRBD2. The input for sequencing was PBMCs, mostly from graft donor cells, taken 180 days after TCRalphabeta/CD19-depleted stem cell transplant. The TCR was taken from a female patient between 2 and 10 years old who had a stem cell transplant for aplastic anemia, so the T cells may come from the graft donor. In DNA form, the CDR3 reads TGTGCCAGCAGCCTAGCGGGATGGGAAAATACGCAGTATTTT. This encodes CASSLAGWENTQYF.